Each of the 23 T cell receptor beta chains below was sequenced from the same sample in a study of HIV-infected patients and healthy controls. TCRdb itself ran the 5' RACE reads through MiXCR, one entry per CDR3 protein. The sample has around 62,000 distinct CDR3 sequences, roughly 21% seen once. The sample taken for sequencing was CD4+ T cells from blood. The origin of the receptors is a human donor in good health.

This clonotype was counted only a few times. The gene calls are TRBV5-4 and TRBJ2-1, with 12 nucleotides matching TRBD1. V gave up 1 base and J gave up 7 bases; unmatched junction bases: 6. Germline assignment: CDR1 SGHNT and CDR2 YYREEE (reference sequence). The CDR3 consists of 16 residues. The CDR3 is CASSLRSGQGANEQFF. The CDR3 nucleotides read TGTGCCAGCAGCTTGAGATCGGGACAGGGGGCGAATGAGCAGTTCTTC.

The table lists this clonotype with many counts. V gene TRBV9 combines with J gene TRBJ2-6; either TRBD1 or TRBD2 may fit D (5 bases each). Trimming shortened V by 4 bases and J by 0 bases, and 11 bases separated the two germline ends. Germline V gene data show CDR1 as SGDLS and CDR2 as YYNGEE. This CDR3 spans 16 amino acids. CDR3 in amino acids: CASSLGTGSGANVLTF. In DNA form, the CDR3 reads TGTGCCAGCAGCCTAGGGACCGGCTCTGGGGCCAACGTCCTGACTTTC.

The chain has TRBV2 and TRBJ1-1; tentative D call: TRBD1 (6 bases). The V and J ends lost 6 bases and 4 bases respectively, with 15 bases between them. CDR3 length: 14 residues. CDR1 and CDR2 (germline): SNHLY, FYNNEI. The CDR3 DNA sequence: TGTGCCAGCAGGAAGTCAGGGGTGGTCACTGAAGCTTTCTTT. Residues: CASRKSGVVTEAFF.

This clonotype has a count of ten or more. This chain joins TRBV27 and TRBJ1-6; TRBD1 matches 8 bases. Trimming took 6 bases from V and 5 from J; bases not matched to a gene: 12. Germline V CDR1 and CDR2: MNHEY, SMNVEV (reference sequence). The CDR3 loop spans 17 amino acids. In DNA form, the CDR3 reads TGTGCCAGCAGCCAAAGCCCAGGGGGCTCGGATAATTCACCCCTCCACTTT. Amino acids: CASSQSPGGSDNSPLHF.

This clonotype occurred a few times. This sequence joins TRBV2 and TRBJ1-2, with 11 bases identical to TRBD1. After removal of 3 bases from V and 0 bases from J, the junction contained 15 bases not matched to a gene. The CDR3 runs to 20 residues. Germline CDR1 is SNHLY and CDR2 is FYNNEI. CDR3 DNA: TGTGCCAGCAGTGAGTTCGAGGGACAGGGGGTACCTTCGCCTAACTATGGCTACACCTTC. This sequence encodes CASSEFEGQGVPSPNYGYTF. The whole variable domain, remainder taken from reference TRBV2 and TRBJ1-2, is EPEVTQTPSHQVTQMGQEVILRCVPISNHLYFYWYRQILGQKVEFLVSFYNNEISEKSEIFDDQFSVERPDGSNFTLKIRSTKLEDSAMYFCASSEFEGQGVPSPNYGYTFGSGTRLTVV.

The chain employs TRBV20-1 and TRBJ2-3; 8 bases match TRBD1. In germline, CDR1 is DFQATT, CDR2 SNEGSKA (reference sequence). The CDR3 runs to 15 residues. The ends lost 3 bases at V and 4 bases at J; junction bases unmatched: 9. CDR3 nucleotide sequence: TGCAGTGCTAGGCACTGGACAGGGTGGGCAGATACGCAGTATTTT. Its translation is CSARHWTGWADTQYF.

Concerning this clonotype: This may come from a read error, since a much larger clone is one base off. The J gene is TRBJ2-3, the V gene TRBV2; D remains ambiguous. Trimming left V 1 base short and J 7 bases short, with 9 bases between. Germline CDR1 and CDR2: SNHLY and FYNNEI. The CDR3 loop spans 13 amino acids. The CDR3 nucleotides are TGTGCCAGCAGTGAAGAGGGCGCCAATACGCAGTATTTT. Its protein is CASSEEGANTQYF.

The chain links TRBV5-1 to TRBJ1-1; D gene ambiguous. From germline, CDR1 is SGHRS and CDR2 YFSETQ. CDR3 length: 15 residues. With 4 bases removed from V and 3 bases from J, the gap between germline ends came to 16 bases. CDR3 DNA sequence: TGCGCCAGCAGCCCTGGCGACAATATGTACACTGAAGCTTTCTTT. Protein sequence: CASSPGDNMYTEAFF.

This chain uses TRBV30 with TRBJ2-1, with TRBD1 matching over 9 bases. Germline trimming cut 8 bases from V and 4 bases from J; bases unmatched to any gene: 12. CDR3 length: 15 residues. CDR1 GTSNPN and CDR2 SVGIG come from the germline V gene (reference sequence). CDR3 nucleotide sequence: TGTGCCATAGACAGGGGGAGGGCCAGATACAATGAGCAGTTCTTC. This sequence encodes CAIDRGRARYNEQFF.

The gene calls are TRBV12-3 or TRBV12-4 and TRBJ1-4; perhaps TRBD1 as D (5 bases). This CDR3 has 16 amino acids. V lost 3 bases and J 8 bases, leaving 19 bases between the germline ends. The CDR3 DNA follows: TGTGCCAGCAGTTTGGGACGATCAAAATCAAGGGAAAAACTGTTTTTT. It encodes CASSLGRSKSREKLFF.

Only a few counts were recorded for this clonotype. This chain connects TRBV7-2 to TRBJ1-1, with D possibly TRBD1 on 5 matching bases. Germline V gives CDR1 SGHTA, CDR2 FQGNSA. V was trimmed by 4 bases and J by 5 bases, leaving 17 bases between them. CDR3 size: 15 residues. Here the CDR3 DNA reads TGTGCCAGCAGCTCCGGGTTCGGGGGTTGGACTGAAGCTTTCTTT. Its translation is CASSSGFGGWTEAFF.

This chain joins TRBV18 and TRBJ1-1; tentatively, D is TRBD1 (5 bases). Per germline, CDR1 KGHSH and CDR2 LQKENI. This CDR3 region has 16 residues. Trimming pared 0 bases from V and 0 bases from J, leaving 11 bases between. CDR3 in DNA: TGTGCCAGCTCACCACCGCCCGAGACAGTGAACACTGAAGCTTTCTTT. Its translation: CASSPPPETVNTEAFF. The full variable domain, rest sourced from reference TRBV18 and TRBJ1-1, is NAGVMQNPRHLVRRRGQEARLRCSPMKGHSHVYWYRQLPEEGLKFMVYLQKENIIDESGMPKERFSAEFPKEGPSILRIQQVVRGDSAAYFCASSPPPETVNTEAFFGQGTRLTVV.

On this clonotype: This may be a read error, as it is one base from a much larger clone. The genes are TRBV7-9 and TRBJ1-1, with TRBD1 matching 7 bases. Germline V lookup: CDR1 SEHNR, CDR2 FQNEAQ (reference sequence). The length of the CDR3 is 13 residues. Written as DNA, the CDR3 is TGTTCCAGCAGCTTTAGCGGGGACAGAGAAGCTTTCTTT. Translating it yields CSSSFSGDREAFF. The complete variable domain, with remaining parts taken from reference TRBV7-9 and TRBJ1-1, reads DTGVSQNPRHKITKRGQNVTFRCDPISEHNRLYWYRQTLGQGPEFLTYFQNEAQLEKSRLLSDRFSAERPKGSFSTLEIQRTEQGDSAMYLCSSSFSGDREAFFGQGTRLTVV.

The sample holds a few counts of this clonotype. The J gene is TRBJ2-5, the V gene TRBV7-9; TRBD1 might be the D (6 bases). The CDR3 has 15 amino acids. The germline CDR1 and CDR2 sequences are SEHNR and FQNEAQ (reference sequence). Trimming took off 4 bases at V and 2 bases at J, with 14 bases between the two ends. The CDR3, as DNA: TGTGCCAGCAGCTCATACCACCAGGGGCAAGAGACCCAGTACTTC. Its protein product is CASSSYHQGQETQYF.

This clonotype was picked up many times. The J gene is TRBJ2-3, the V gene TRBV9, with 11 bases matching TRBD2. From germline, CDR1 is SGDLS and CDR2 YYNGEE. The CDR3 contains 14 residues. Trimming at V came to 4 bases and at J to 3 bases, leaving 1 base not matched to a gene. Here the CDR3 DNA reads TGTGCCAGCAGCCGGACTAGCGGGACAGATACGCAGTATTTT. The encoded protein is CASSRTSGTDTQYF.

The chain recombines TRBV5-1 with TRBJ2-3, with a weak D call TRBD2 (6 bases). Germline V gene sequence: CDR1 SGHRS, CDR2 YFSETQ. This CDR3 is built from 16 residues. The DNA of the CDR3 is TGCGCAGGGCTCCCTCCCGGCGGGACTTACACAGATACGCAGTATTTT. Its translation is CAGLPPGGTYTDTQYF.

The rearrangement joins TRBV7-8 to TRBJ1-4; 7 bases line up with TRBD1. V trimming: 4 bases; J trimming: 0 bases; junction bases outside the gene matches: 8. The germline V gene encodes CDR1 SGHVS and CDR2 FQNEAQ. CDR3 length: 17 amino acids. The chain's CDR3 is CASSSEAGGSTNEKLFF. The CDR3 DNA follows: TGTGCCAGCAGCTCTGAAGCAGGGGGTTCAACTAATGAAAAACTGTTTTTT.

This clonotype was counted a few times. The chain employs TRBV6-5 and TRBJ2-2; possibly TRBD1 for D (7 bases). V lost 1 base to trimming and J lost 6 bases, with 9 bases between them. The CDR3 loop spans 14 amino acids. In germline, CDR1 is MNHEY, CDR2 SVGAGI. The CDR3 protein is CASSYFRGAGELFF. The CDR3 region has the DNA TGTGCCAGCAGTTACTTCAGGGGGGCCGGGGAGCTGTTTTTT.

The genes are TRBV20-1 and TRBJ1-5; 7 bases are a match to TRBD1. Trimming at V came to 1 base and at J to 4 bases, leaving 7 bases not matched to a gene. The length of the CDR3 is 15 residues. The germline CDR1 and CDR2 sequences are DFQATT and SNEGSKA (reference sequence). The CDR3 loop is CSARVTGAQNQPQHF. In DNA form, the CDR3 reads TGCAGTGCTAGAGTCACAGGGGCCCAAAATCAGCCCCAGCATTTT.

This clonotype was found many times. The rearrangement uses TRBV11-3 and TRBJ2-7; D uncertain. The CDR3 is 12 residues long. Germline V gene sequence: CDR1 SGHNT, CDR2 YENEEA. Trimming took 5 bases from V and 7 from J, leaving 12 bases between them. The CDR3, as DNA: TGTGCCAGCAGCCTGCGGCCGCCGGAGCAGTACTTC. It encodes CASSLRPPEQYF.

This clonotype was recorded many times. This chain uses TRBV18 with TRBJ1-4; D gene unclear. The V gene's germline CDR1 is KGHSH and CDR2 LQKENI. The CDR3 length is 17 residues. The ends were cut back, 3 bases at V and 0 bases at J, with 14 bases in the middle. Written as DNA, the CDR3 is TGTGCCAGCTCACCCCGGGCAGGACTGGCAACTAATGAAAAACTGTTTTTT. Protein sequence: CASSPRAGLATNEKLFF.

This rearrangement joins TRBV6-5 to TRBJ1-1, with 8 bases fitting TRBD1. Germline assignment: CDR1 MNHEY and CDR2 SVGAGI. V was pared by 6 bases and J by 3 bases, with 9 bases of the junction left unmatched. CDR3 length equals 15 residues. The CDR3, as DNA: TGTGCCAGCAGAAGAACCGGGACAGGAGACACTGAAGCTTTCTTT. Protein sequence: CASRRTGTGDTEAFF.

Note on this clonotype: The CDR3 does not close with the conserved phenylalanine or tryptophan, likely indicating a read error. The chain uses TRBV29-1 and TRBJ1-5; 8 positions agree with TRBD1. Germline V gene sequence: CDR1 SQVTM, CDR2 ANQGSEA. Trimming cost V 4 bases and J 4 bases; bases outside gene matches: 6. CDR3 length equals 14 residues. The CDR3: CSVADRVGNQPQHL. CDR3 nucleotides: TGCAGCGTTGCGGACAGGGTGGGTAATCAGCCCCAGCATTTG.